The 29 T cell receptor beta chains below were found in one sample sequenced in a study of blood T cells in healthy people across ages. Primers used in a second PCR of about 7 to 12 cycles were a sample-barcoded 5' primer and a J-beta primer mix. TCRdb re-called the 5' RACE reads through MiXCR, storing one row per CDR3 protein. The sample carries 650,000 to 800,000 distinct CDR3 sequences, around 42% recorded once. Sequencing input: blood. The receptors were gathered from a man aged 55 to 70 in good health.

This clonotype was recorded a few times. The gene calls are TRBV20-1 and TRBJ1-2; D is possibly TRBD1 (5 bases). This CDR3 comprises 14 residues. Germline V CDR1 and CDR2: DFQATT, SNEGSKA (reference sequence). The V end was cut by 6 bases, the J end by 0 bases, with 14 bases between. The CDR3 DNA follows: TGCAGTGCCCGCCGGGACGGCTCTAACTATGGCTACACCTTC. Its protein product is CSARRDGSNYGYTF.

The V and J genes are TRBV20-1 and TRBJ2-1; 9 bases map to TRBD2. V trimming: 1 base; J trimming: 0 bases; junction bases outside the gene matches: 4. This CDR3 is 16 amino acids long. The germline CDR1 and CDR2 sequences are DFQATT and SNEGSKA (reference sequence). This CDR3 reads CSARVSGGSSYNEQFF. The CDR3 DNA follows: TGCAGTGCTAGAGTTAGCGGGGGCAGCTCCTACAATGAGCAGTTCTTC.

The chain couples TRBV20-1 to TRBJ2-2, with D perhaps matching TRBD1 (5 bases). CDR3 length equals 14 residues. CDR1 is DFQATT, CDR2 SNEGSKA, per germline (reference sequence). V was cut by 6 bases and J by 4 bases, with 15 bases left in between. CDR3 nucleotides: TGCAGTGCCCCGACAGACCGCGGCACCGGGGAGCTGTTTTTT. Protein product: CSAPTDRGTGELFF.

The rearrangement uses TRBV27 and TRBJ2-7, with TRBD2 matching over 8 bases. CDR3 length equals 17 residues. The trim removed 5 bases at V and 2 bases at J, leaving 14 bases unmatched. CDR1 is MNHEY and CDR2 is SMNVEV in the germline V gene (reference sequence). The CDR3 DNA reads TGTGCCAGCAGTCCGACCAAGGGTAGCGGGACCCCCTACGAGCAGTACTTC. This codes for CASSPTKGSGTPYEQYF.

This chain connects TRBV12-3 or TRBV12-4 to TRBJ2-1; D gene unclear. This CDR3 region has 16 residues. V was trimmed by 5 bases and J by 2 bases, leaving 16 bases between them. The CDR3 bases are TGTGCCAGCAGTGGGATTGGAAGAGCTGCCTACAATGAGCAGTTCTTC. Its translation is CASSGIGRAAYNEQFF.

This chain links TRBV2 with TRBJ2-5, with 8 bases matching TRBD2. CDR1 SNHLY and CDR2 FYNNEI come from the germline V gene. The CDR3 runs 13 residues. V shed 6 bases and J 5 bases; nucleotides not matched to a gene: 5. The CDR3 sequence is CASSYRLAETQYF. DNA for the CDR3: TGTGCCAGCAGCTATCGACTAGCGGAGACCCAGTACTTC.

The chain employs TRBV7-2 and TRBJ2-4; D unclear. The end of the DNA is better explained by TRBJ2-7, so the J call may be wrong. The CDR3 is 14 amino acids. Per germline, CDR1 SGHTA and CDR2 FQGNSA. This CDR3 reads CASSLRPSTDEQYF. As DNA, the CDR3 is TGTGCCAGCAGCTTACGCCCCTCGACGGACGAGCAGTACTTC.

The chain carries TRBV4-3 and TRBJ2-1, with TRBD2 as a possible D gene (6 bases). There are 16 residues in the CDR3. Trimming removed 0 bases from V and 7 bases from J, with 16 bases in between. CDR1 LGHNA and CDR2 YSLEER come from the germline V gene. Here the CDR3 reads CASSQDVGAAGNEQFF. The CDR3 DNA is TGCGCCAGCAGCCAAGATGTTGGGGCAGCGGGTAATGAGCAGTTCTTC.

The chain joins TRBV3-1 to TRBJ1-6; D remains ambiguous. V shed 0 bases and J shed 10 bases, with 16 bases lying between them. CDR1 LGHDT and CDR2 YNNKEL come from the germline V gene (reference sequence). The CDR3 spans 16 residues. CDR3 amino acids: CASSQDERAAGSPLHF. CDR3 nucleotides: TGTGCCAGCAGCCAAGATGAGAGGGCGGCGGGATCACCCCTCCACTTT.

This clonotype was observed a few times. V gene TRBV6-5 combines with J gene TRBJ2-7; 7 nucleotides match TRBD2. Trimming removed 5 bases from V and 0 bases from J; junction bases left unmatched: 4. The CDR3 loop spans 14 amino acids. Germline V gives CDR1 MNHEY, CDR2 SVGAGI. CDR3 protein: CASSLLADSYEQYF. In DNA, the CDR3 is TGTGCCAGCAGTCTTCTAGCGGACTCCTACGAGCAGTACTTC.

Concerning this clonotype itself: Compared with germline, one end of the junction differs, possibly owing to a read error. The rearrangement links TRBV28 to TRBJ2-1; TRBD2 matches 11 bases. Germline-derived CDR1 and CDR2 are MDHEN and SYDVKM. There are 17 residues in the CDR3. This CDR3 reads CAGSVRLAGTAYNEQFF. CDR3 nucleotide sequence: TGTGCCGGCAGCGTGAGACTAGCGGGGACAGCTTACAATGAGCAGTTCTTC.

This clonotype has a single count. The J gene is TRBJ2-3, the V gene TRBV5-6; TRBD1 matches 7 bases. V trimming: 3 bases; J trimming: 3 bases; junction bases outside the gene matches: 13. The CDR3 runs 17 residues. Germline CDR1 SGHDT, CDR2 YYEEEE. This chain's CDR3 is CASSSFLRTGSTDTQYF. CDR3 bases: TGTGCCAGCAGCTCCTTTCTACGGACAGGATCGACAGATACGCAGTATTTT.

This clonotype has only a few counts. J is TRBJ2-7 and V is TRBV5-1, with 8 bases lining up with TRBD2. V dropped 7 bases and J dropped 3; count of bases not matched to a gene: 9. CDR1 SGHRS and CDR2 YFSETQ come from the germline V gene. This CDR3 has 14 residues. The CDR3: CASRRGEGGYEQYF. CDR3 sequence (DNA): TGCGCCAGCCGGCGGGGGGAAGGAGGCTACGAGCAGTACTTC.

This clonotype was picked up many times. The rearrangement uses TRBV15 and TRBJ2-3; 8 bases line up with TRBD1. The V gene's germline CDR1 is LNHNV and CDR2 YYDKDF (reference sequence). V shed 0 bases and J 1 base; nucleotides not matched to a gene: 0. The CDR3 loop spans 15 amino acids. In nucleotides, the CDR3 is TGTGCCACCAGCAGAGAGGGACAGGGCACAGATACGCAGTATTTT. It specifies CATSREGQGTDTQYF.

This clonotype was seen only once. This chain links TRBV9 with TRBJ1-5; D gene ambiguous. Germline V CDR1 and CDR2: SGDLS, YYNGEE. V was clipped by 0 bases and J by 2 bases, with 9 bases between them. This CDR3 has 15 residues. The CDR3 region has the DNA TGTGCCAGCAGCGTAGGAGGAGCTGGCAATCAGCCCCAGCATTTT. Translation: CASSVGGAGNQPQHF. Full variable domain (missing parts from reference TRBV9 and TRBJ1-5): DSGVTQTPKHLITATGQRVTLRCSPRSGDLSVYWYQQSLDQGLQFLIQYYNGEERAKGNILERFSAQQFPDLHSELNLSSLELGDSALYFCASSVGGAGNQPQHFGDGTRLSIL.

Many counts were recorded for this clonotype. The chain uses TRBV4-3 and TRBJ2-7; D gene uncertain. The CDR3 runs to 14 residues. The V gene's germline CDR1 is LGHNA and CDR2 YSLEER. Trimming shortened V by 1 base and J by 2 bases, and 9 bases separated the two germline ends. DNA of the CDR3: TGCGCCAGCAGCCAAGCGCCTGGGACCTACGAGCAGTACTTC. Its protein is CASSQAPGTYEQYF.

The chain couples TRBV5-6 to TRBJ1-2, with 9 nucleotides matching TRBD1. V lost 1 base to trimming and J lost 7 bases; unmatched junction nucleotides: 5. The CDR3 spans 14 residues. The germline V gene has CDR1 SGHDT and CDR2 YYEEEE. CDR3 residues: CASSLRGTGSGYTF. The CDR3 DNA follows: TGTGCCAGCAGCTTGAGGGGGACAGGGAGTGGCTACACCTTC.

A note on this clonotype: An end of the junction does not agree with germline; a read error may underlie this. The chain carries TRBV2 and TRBJ2-3; D remains ambiguous. Germline CDR1 reads SNHLY; CDR2 reads FYNNEI. The CDR3 spans 14 residues. The CDR3 DNA reads as TGTGCCAGCAGTGATGGCTGGGTCACAGATACGCGGTATTTT. Protein: CASSDGWVTDTRYF.

V and J are TRBV7-9 and TRBJ1-2, with 10 bases fitting TRBD1. The CDR3 loop spans 15 amino acids. The J segment lost 10 bases and the V segment lost 5 bases, leaving 13 bases of the junction unmatched. Germline V gives CDR1 SEHNR, CDR2 FQNEAQ (reference sequence). The CDR3 DNA reads as TGTGCCAGCAGCCGTGGACAGGGGGACCAGGGTGACTACACCTTC. Protein: CASSRGQGDQGDYTF.

This clonotype has just a few counts. The chain employs TRBV5-1 and TRBJ2-3, with D perhaps TRBD1 or TRBD2 (5 bases each). Germline V gene data show CDR1 as SGHRS and CDR2 as YFSETQ. The CDR3 runs to 14 residues. The V and J ends lost 4 bases and 1 base respectively, with 10 bases between them. DNA of the CDR3: TGCGCCAGCAGCACACTAGGGGGCACAGATACGCAGTATTTT. This sequence encodes CASSTLGGTDTQYF.

This rearrangement joins TRBV29-1 to TRBJ2-7; 7 bases line up with TRBD2. There are 16 residues in the CDR3. Unmatched junction bases numbered 14, after V lost 2 bases and J lost 4 bases. Germline lookup yields CDR1 SQVTM and CDR2 ANQGSEA. The CDR3 sequence is CSVEKAPGEGRYEQYF. The CDR3 region has the DNA TGCAGCGTTGAAAAGGCCCCTGGGGAGGGGAGGTACGAGCAGTACTTC.

The chain uses TRBV6-2 or TRBV6-3 and TRBJ2-3, with D maybe TRBD2 (6 bases). The V gene's germline CDR1 is MNHEY and CDR2 SVGEGT. Trimming removed 1 base at V and 11 bases at J, with 28 bases between. CDR3 length: 18 amino acids. In nucleotides, the CDR3 is TGTGCCAGCAGTTACTATATAGGCCAGCGGGTCCGCAAGAGGAGGCAGTATTTT. Translating it yields CASSYYIGQRVRKRRQYF.

The chain carries TRBV20-1 and TRBJ2-7, with 7 bases fitting TRBD2. CDR1 and CDR2 from the germline V gene are DFQATT and SNEGSKA (reference sequence). CDR3 length: 15 amino acids. With V trimmed by 0 bases and J by 0 bases, 5 bases remained unmatched. CDR3 nucleotides: TGCAGTGCTAGAGAAAGCGGGGCTTTCTCCTACGAGCAGTACTTC. Amino acid sequence: CSARESGAFSYEQYF.

This sequence joins TRBV27 and TRBJ2-4; unclear D gene. Germline V gives CDR1 MNHEY, CDR2 SMNVEV (reference sequence). The CDR3 extends over 16 amino acids. Trimming stripped 5 bases from V and 0 bases from J, with 14 bases between. The CDR3, as DNA: TGTGCCAGCAGTCCTGGACCGTTAATAGCCAAAAACATTCAGTACTTC. Its translation: CASSPGPLIAKNIQYF.

The V gene is TRBV6-6, the J gene TRBJ2-5; 10 bases map to TRBD2. Germline trimming cut 4 bases from V and 2 bases from J; bases unmatched to any gene: 4. Germline-derived CDR1 and CDR2 are MNHNY and SVGAGI (reference sequence). This CDR3 region has 15 residues. Here the CDR3 reads CASSFLAGAQETQYF. CDR3 DNA: TGTGCCAGCAGTTTCCTAGCGGGGGCACAAGAGACCCAGTACTTC.

This chain links TRBV14 with TRBJ2-1; D remains ambiguous. Looked up from germline, CDR1 is SGHDN and CDR2 is FVKESK. The CDR3 extends over 16 amino acids. V lost 0 bases and J 10 bases, leaving 19 bases between the germline ends. CDR3 DNA: TGTGCCAGCAGCCAAGATAGGAACTCCCGTGGCCGCGAGCAGTTCTTC. Translating gives CASSQDRNSRGREQFF.

This CDR3 is CASSPWGGHSYEQYF. In DNA, the CDR3 is TGTGCCAGCAGCCCATGGGGGGGGCACTCCTACGAGCAGTACTTC. The chain couples TRBV9 to TRBJ2-7; D is perhaps TRBD2 (7 bases). The CDR3 spans 15 residues. V was shortened by 4 bases and J by 0 bases, with 14 bases between the two germline ends. The V gene's germline CDR1 is SGDLS and CDR2 YYNGEE.

V gene TRBV7-2 combines with J gene TRBJ2-6; the match to TRBD1 covers 10 bases. Germline assignment: CDR1 SGHTA and CDR2 FQGNSA. The J segment lost 2 bases and the V segment lost 2 bases, leaving 9 bases of the junction unmatched. This CDR3 has 19 residues. The CDR3 sequence: CASSLMGQGRVTGANVLTF. For the CDR3, the DNA is TGTGCCAGCAGCTTAATGGGACAGGGGAGGGTAACTGGGGCCAACGTCCTGACTTTC.

This clonotype turned up a few times. V gene TRBV3-1 combines with J gene TRBJ2-1; 8 nucleotides align to TRBD1. The trim removed 1 base at V and 2 bases at J, leaving 1 base unmatched. The V gene's germline CDR1 is LGHDT and CDR2 YNNKEL (reference sequence). This CDR3 is 15 amino acids long. The CDR3 DNA reads TGTGCCAGCAGCCAAGGGACAGGGCCCTACAATGAGCAGTTCTTC. It yields the protein CASSQGTGPYNEQFF.